This TCR beta chain was observed in a study of blood T cell repertoires in COVID-19 (dated by TCRdb to the early 2020s). Turning to the overall study: The collaborator samples originated in the United States, Italy and Spain and spanned the acute and convalescent phases of COVID-19. The prospective study material was composed of cDNA or gDNA derived from T cells, B-cell-depleted T cells, or PBMCs. Subjects who had been exposed to COVID-19, were actively infected with it, or had recovered from it provided the deeply sampled blood TCRbeta repertoires that made up the dataset. The repertoires were made available in a free public database intended to serve as a resource for research on the immune response to SARS-CoV-2. The samples were drawn from two sources: the first 160 participants of the ongoing ImmuneRACE study, and 950 to 1,500 subjects contributed by 6 global collaborators. Nearly every sample came with metadata listing a de-identified subject ID, COVID-19 status, age in years and sex. Where available, HLA class I and class II types were taken from metadata supplied by the sample provider and were not determined by assay-based typing. Study-wide findings and limitations: The quantity of clinical and demographic metadata differed by source and by participant and was supplied without curation.

In the case of this clone: Its binding antigen is unknown. The sample holds no much larger clone one base away, and base qualities are not on file.

Collaborating institutions collected whole blood in K2EDTA tubes following their own protocols. For TCRbeta analysis, collaborators shipped samples in one of three forms: frozen whole blood, isolated PBMCs, or DNA extracted from either of those sample types. V ends up 3 bases short and J 2 bases short, with an unmatched junction base count of 18. The CDR3, cysteine through phenylalanine, is 19 amino acids long. Of all the DNA, just the CDR3 is kept, 57 bases in frame from base 1. The germline V gene yields MDHEN for CDR1 and SYDVKM for CDR2. The immunoSEQ Assay, a bias-controlled multiplex PCR, was used to amplify TCRbeta CDR3 regions from genomic DNA. As for the original processing: Nucleated cell counts per sample were estimated from amplification of reference gene primers within the assay. Sequence reads were collapsed and filtered to measure the absolute abundance of every unique TCRbeta CDR3 rearrangement. For each sample, productive Simpson clonality was calculated by taking the square root of Simpson's diversity index across productive rearrangements. TCRdb obtained this table from immuneACCESS and retained in-frame rearrangements with V and J assigned. These tables miss some clones; where compared with another copy, unresolved V genes account for less than half of the shortfall, and the remainder is unexplained. V and J calls and clone size follow that table, whereas D and trimming were derived from the DNA. Counted in this sample were tens of thousands of clones; less than 90% of them appeared once. The ten top clones hold about 1.4% of the sample.

The receptor's source is a man aged 45-65 years with acute or convalescent COVID-19. This receptor chain uses TRBV28 and TRBJ2-7; TRBD1 aligns with 8 central bases. The source material was peripheral blood. The CDR3 protein sequence reads: CASSFVQGAFPYSTYEQYF. The nucleotide sequence is given as TGTGCCAGCAGTTTCGTGCAGGGGGCGTTTCCGTACTCAACCTACGAGCAGTACTTC. Reference TRBV28 and TRBJ2-7 genes cover what lies past the CDR3, so the full variable domain is DVKVTQSSRYLVKRTGEKVFLECVQDMDHENMFWYRQDPGLGLRLIYFSYDVKMKEKGDIPEGYSVSREKKERFSLILESASTNQTSMYLCASSFVQGAFPYSTYEQYFGPGTRLTVT.